Presented here are 5 T cell receptor beta chains from one specimen sequenced in a study of identifying expanded T cells in peripheral blood. Data came from immunoSEQ multiplex PCR; TCRdb stores just in-frame clones and leaves some out. Of about 85,000 clones in the sample, 88% were seen once. Sequences were obtained from blood. The receptors were sampled from a person between 18 and 75 years old in good health.

The chain uses TRBV7-2 and TRBJ2-4, with TRBD2 matching over 13 bases. Germline V lookup: CDR1 SGHTA, CDR2 FQGNSA. The CDR3 has 16 residues. With V trimmed by 3 bases and J by 6 bases, 5 bases remained unmatched. The CDR3 loop is CASSFLGLAGPNIQYF. CDR3 DNA sequence: TGTGCCAGCAGCTTTTTGGGACTAGCGGGGCCAAACATTCAGTACTTC.

This sequence joins TRBV2 and TRBJ1-5; 7 nucleotides align to TRBD1. Germline lookup yields CDR1 SNHLY and CDR2 FYNNEI. The CDR3 runs 15 residues. V trimming: 0 bases; J trimming: 9 bases; junction bases outside the gene matches: 8. Here the CDR3 reads CASSEAPQGVGPQHF. The CDR3 coding sequence is TGTGCCAGCAGTGAAGCGCCCCAGGGGGTTGGGCCCCAGCATTTT.

The chain links TRBV7-9 to TRBJ2-3; D unresolved. Looked up from germline, CDR1 is SEHNR and CDR2 is FQNEAQ (reference sequence). Deletions cut 0 bases from V and 6 bases from J, with 7 bases between. The CDR3 is 13 residues long. The CDR3 sequence: CASSLALADTQYF. DNA for the CDR3: TGTGCCAGCAGCTTAGCGTTGGCCGATACGCAGTATTTT.

In its sample, this clone was seen a few times. The genes are TRBV27 and TRBJ1-3; 10 positions agree with TRBD1. J was trimmed by 1 base and V by 6 bases; bases with no gene match: 3. The germline V gene has CDR1 MNHEY and CDR2 SMNVEV (reference sequence). The length of the CDR3 is 15 residues. This chain's CDR3 is CASSRQGASGNTIYF. The CDR3 DNA follows: TGTGCCAGCAGCAGACAGGGGGCATCTGGAAACACCATATATTTT.

This chain's CDR3 is CASSYSHGNEQFF. The CDR3 coding sequence is TGTGCCAGCAGTTACTCGCACGGCAATGAGCAGTTCTTC. The chain is built from TRBV6-5 and TRBJ2-1; D unresolved. Germline CDR1 is MNHEY and CDR2 is SVGAGI. CDR3 length equals 13 residues. The V gene lost 0 bases and the J gene lost 6 bases, with 6 bases spanning the gap.